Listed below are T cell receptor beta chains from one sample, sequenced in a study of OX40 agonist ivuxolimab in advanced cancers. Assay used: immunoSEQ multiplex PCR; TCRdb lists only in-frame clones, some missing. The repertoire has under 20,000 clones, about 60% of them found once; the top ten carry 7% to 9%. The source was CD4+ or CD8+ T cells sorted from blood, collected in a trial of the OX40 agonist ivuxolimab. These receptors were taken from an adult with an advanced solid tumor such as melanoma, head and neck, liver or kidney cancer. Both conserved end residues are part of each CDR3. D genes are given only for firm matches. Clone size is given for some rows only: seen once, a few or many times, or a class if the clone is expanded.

cdr3_nt: TGTGCCAGCAGCCCGGGCTTGTCCTACGAGCAGTACTTC; cdr3_aa: CASSPGLSYEQYF; j_call: TRBJ2-7; clone_size: .; d_call: .; v_call: TRBV25-1
cdr3_nt: TGTGCCAGCAGCAACCGGGGGGACGGCCCCTACGAGCAGTACTTC; cdr3_aa: CASSNRGDGPYEQYF; j_call: TRBJ2-7; clone_size: .; d_call: TRBD2; v_call: TRBV9
cdr3_nt: TGTGCCATCAGTGGGACTAGCGGGGGGGAAACCTACAATGAGCAGTTCTTC; cdr3_aa: CAISGTSGGETYNEQFF; j_call: TRBJ2-1; clone_size: .; d_call: TRBD2; v_call: TRBV10-3
cdr3_nt: TGCGCCAGCAGCCAAGGCAAGGGCTACGAGCAGTACTTC; cdr3_aa: CASSQGKGYEQYF; j_call: TRBJ2-7; clone_size: few; d_call: .; v_call: TRBV4-3
cdr3_nt: TGTGCCAGCAGCTTAGGGGCGGGATACGAGCAGTACTTC; cdr3_aa: CASSLGAGYEQYF; j_call: TRBJ2-7; clone_size: .; d_call: .; v_call: TRBV11-2
cdr3_nt: TGTGCCAGCAGCCGGACAGGGAGCTATGGCTACACCTTC; cdr3_aa: CASSRTGSYGYTF; j_call: TRBJ1-2; clone_size: .; d_call: TRBD1; v_call: TRBV7-6
cdr3_nt: TGTGCCTGTATAAACAAACGAAGAGCTGAAGCTTTCTTT; cdr3_aa: CACINKRRAEAFF; j_call: TRBJ1-1; clone_size: .; d_call: .; v_call: TRBV6-5
cdr3_nt: TGTGCCATCGCCCTAGCAGGTTCCTACGAGCAGTACTTC; cdr3_aa: CAIALAGSYEQYF; j_call: TRBJ2-7; clone_size: .; d_call: .; v_call: TRBV10-3
cdr3_nt: TGCGCCAGCAGATACAGGGCCGAGGATTCACCCCTCCACTTT; cdr3_aa: CASRYRAEDSPLHF; j_call: TRBJ1-6; clone_size: .; d_call: .; v_call: TRBV4-1
cdr3_nt: TGTGCCAGCAGTTTTCGGGATCTAGGCCTGTCCTACAATGAGCAGTTCTTC; cdr3_aa: CASSFRDLGLSYNEQFF; j_call: TRBJ2-1; clone_size: .; d_call: .; v_call: TRBV28
cdr3_nt: TGTGCCAGCCACTACCAGTCGCGGGAAAAACTGTTTTTT; cdr3_aa: CASHYQSREKLFF; j_call: TRBJ1-4; clone_size: .; d_call: .; v_call: TRBV6-6
cdr3_nt: TGTGCCAGTTCGGGATTTGGCAGCTCCTACAATGAGCAGTTCTTC; cdr3_aa: CASSGFGSSYNEQFF; j_call: TRBJ2-1; clone_size: once; d_call: .; v_call: TRBV19
cdr3_nt: TGTGCCAGCAGCCCCCGGGGGGGAGCCTACGAGCAGTACTTC; cdr3_aa: CASSPRGGAYEQYF; j_call: TRBJ2-7; clone_size: .; d_call: TRBD2; v_call: TRBV13
cdr3_nt: TGCGCCAGCAGCCATTCCGGGGGGAACACTGAAGCTTTCTTT; cdr3_aa: CASSHSGGNTEAFF; j_call: TRBJ1-1; clone_size: .; d_call: .; v_call: TRBV4-1
cdr3_nt: TGTGCCAGCAGCCCACGGGCCAACTACGAGCAGTACTTC; cdr3_aa: CASSPRANYEQYF; j_call: TRBJ2-7; clone_size: .; d_call: .; v_call: TRBV27
cdr3_nt: TGTGCCAGCAGCCAAGATCGGGGGGGCCAAGAGACCCAGTACTTC; cdr3_aa: CASSQDRGGQETQYF; j_call: TRBJ2-5; clone_size: .; d_call: TRBD2; v_call: TRBV4-2
cdr3_nt: TGTGCCAGCAGCGAAGGGGATAGCAATCAGCCCCAGCATTTT; cdr3_aa: CASSEGDSNQPQHF; j_call: TRBJ1-5; clone_size: .; d_call: .; v_call: TRBV2
cdr3_nt: TGTGCCAGCAGTGTAGGGGGCGGTGAAAAACTGTTTTTT; cdr3_aa: CASSVGGGEKLFF; j_call: TRBJ1-4; clone_size: few; d_call: TRBD1; v_call: TRBV25-1
cdr3_nt: TGTGCCAGCAGCCCCGGTCCGGGGGGGGTAACAGATACGCAGTATTTT; cdr3_aa: CASSPGPGGVTDTQYF; j_call: TRBJ2-3; clone_size: few; d_call: TRBD2; v_call: TRBV9
cdr3_nt: TGTGCCAGCAGCATGGGACTTAGAGATTACTCTACGGATACGCAGTATTTT; cdr3_aa: CASSMGLRDYSTDTQYF; j_call: TRBJ2-3; clone_size: .; d_call: .; v_call: TRBV2